This TCR beta chain comes out of a study of blood T cell repertoires in COVID-19. Study information: The United States, Italy and Spain provided the acute and convalescent COVID-19 samples. PBMCs, B-cell-depleted T cells, or T cells were the source of the cDNA or gDNA that made up the material.

Per the study methods: Counts of nucleated cells, estimated from reference gene primer amplification, were obtained. Profiling relied on immunoSEQ multiplex PCR, and the TCRdb table lists in-frame clones only, not all of them. From that table come the V and J calls and clone size; the DNA was used to work out D and trimming. Of fewer than 150,000 clones in the sample, about 83% were seen once. The length of the CDR3 is 15 residues. Germline V CDR1 and CDR2: SGHDT, YYEEEE. Trimming took 4 bases from V and 5 from J, leaving 18 bases between them. V is TRBV5-6 and J is TRBJ2-5, with D perhaps TRBD1 (5 bases). The sample was peripheral blood. The TCR originated in a woman aged 40 to 50 with acute or convalescent COVID-19. The CDR3 sequence: CASSGRGALFETQYF. CDR3 sequence (DNA): TGTGCCAGCAGCGGGCGTGGGGCCCTTTTCGAGACCCAGTACTTC.